Following are 8 T cell receptor beta chains from one sample sequenced in a study of cytomegalovirus exposure and HLA in healthy donors. The PCR ran on 60 Vbeta and 13 Jbeta primers. The repertoire was sequenced with immunoSEQ multiplex PCR; TCRdb's copy has only in-frame clones and lacks some. The sample contains 150,000 to 200,000 clones, roughly three quarters of which appear only once. The sample comprised PBMCs. These receptors came from a male donor in good health and CMV-seropositive.

CDR3 coding DNA: TGTGCCACCGTAAGGCGGGGTAGGAATGGCTACACCTTC. It encodes CATVRRGRNGYTF. The V gene is TRBV28, the J gene TRBJ1-2; no clear D gene. The germline CDR1 and CDR2 sequences are MDHEN and SYDVKM. V gave up 10 bases and J gave up 6 bases, with 18 bases separating them. The CDR3 spans 13 residues.

The chain joins TRBV7-9 to TRBJ2-3; the D gene is possibly TRBD1 (6 bases). The CDR3 is made up of 17 amino acids. Germline V lookup: CDR1 SEHNR, CDR2 FQNEAQ (reference sequence). Between the trimmed V and J ends, which lost 0 bases and 2 bases, there was a span of 15 bases. CDR3 residues: CASSLAWDTGYTDTQYF. CDR3 bases: TGTGCCAGCAGCTTAGCGTGGGACACTGGGTACACAGATACGCAGTATTTT.

J is TRBJ2-7 and V is TRBV7-8; D gene unclear. V lost 5 bases and J lost 0, with 14 bases in between. CDR3 length equals 15 residues. Germline V gene sequence: CDR1 SGHVS, CDR2 FQNEAQ. The CDR3 DNA is TGTGCCAGCAGCGGTCCCGGGTTCAGCTCCTACGAGCAGTACTTC. It yields the protein CASSGPGFSSYEQYF.

Concerning this clone itself: One end of the junction does not line up with germline, which may come from a read error. J is TRBJ1-6 and V is TRBV13; D is unresolved. CDR3 size: 13 residues. Germline CDR1 reads PRHDT; CDR2 reads FYEKMQ (reference sequence). The chain's CDR3 is CASSSNLSPGLNF. Here the CDR3 DNA reads TGTGCCAGCAGCTCCAACCTAAGCCCTGGTCTCAACTTT.

This clone has only a few counts. This chain links TRBV27 with TRBJ1-2; possibly TRBD1 for D (6 bases). Trimming took off 3 bases at V and 6 bases at J, with 17 bases between the two ends. The CDR3 runs to 15 residues. Germline values: CDR1 MNHEY, CDR2 SMNVEV (reference sequence). CDR3: CASSLAGAAVNGYTF. The CDR3 DNA reads as TGTGCCAGCAGTTTGGCGGGGGCGGCCGTTAATGGCTACACCTTC.

The chain employs TRBV7-2 and TRBJ1-5; D is uncertain. V lost 3 bases to trimming and J lost 7 bases, with 7 bases between them. Germline V CDR1 and CDR2: SGHTA, FQGNSA. The CDR3 is 12 residues long. Written as DNA, the CDR3 is TGTGCCAGCAGCTTTTATGCGCAGCCCCAGCATTTT. Translation: CASSFYAQPQHF.

This clone was seen more than once but under ten times. V gene TRBV5-1 combines with J gene TRBJ2-3; 10 bases align to TRBD1. This CDR3 has 15 amino acids. V shed 2 bases, J shed 5 bases, and the junction held 5 bases outside the gene matches. Germline V gives CDR1 SGHRS, CDR2 YFSETQ. Here the CDR3 reads CASSLGQGVQDTQYF. The CDR3 DNA follows: TGCGCCAGCAGCTTAGGACAGGGGGTCCAAGATACGCAGTATTTT.

The chain has TRBV9 and TRBJ1-3; D possibly corresponds to TRBD1 (5 bases). CDR3 length equals 16 residues. The germline CDR1 and CDR2 sequences are SGDLS and YYNGEE. V was cut by 0 bases and J by 2 bases, with 12 bases left in between. CDR3 DNA: TGTGCCAGCAGCGTAGAGGCAGGGAAGGCTGGAAACACCATATATTTT. Its translation: CASSVEAGKAGNTIYF.